A selection of T cell receptor beta chains follows, all from one sample in a study of T cell responses to AZD1222 COVID-19 vaccine. Clones were read by immunoSEQ multiplex PCR, and TCRdb kept only the in-frame ones, dropping some. Of 95,000 or so clones listed, around 90% are singletons. This specimen consisted of peripheral blood, obtained on day 0 of AZD1222 vaccination. These receptor sequences come from an adult in good health. CDR3s include the opening cysteine and the closing phenylalanine or tryptophan. D genes are given only for firm matches. Not every row has a clone size; where given, it reads once, few, many or a size class.

TRBJ2-2	-	TRBV11-2	TRBD2	16	TGTGCCAGCAGAATAGCGGGGGGGCCTGGTACCGGGGAGCTGTTTTTT	CASRIAGGPGTGELFF
TRBJ1-6	-	TRBV30	-	15	TGTGCCTGGAGTGTTGCTTGGCTCAGGGCTTCACCCCTCCACTTT	CAWSVAWLRASPLHF
TRBJ1-5	-	TRBV10-3	TRBD1	16	TGTGCCATCAGGGAGGACAGGGGGATCAGCAATCAGCCCCAGCATTTT	CAIREDRGISNQPQHF
TRBJ2-7	-	TRBV19	-	13	TGTGCCAGTAGCGTGACAGCCACCTACGAGCAGTACTTC	CASSVTATYEQYF
TRBJ1-1	-	TRBV12-5	-	13	TGTGCTAGTGGTTTGTCCGGGAACACTGAAGCTTTCTTT	CASGLSGNTEAFF
TRBJ1-4	-	TRBV29-1	-	12	TGCAGATCGGCGGGAACTAATGAAAAACTGTTTTTT	CRSAGTNEKLFF
TRBJ2-1	-	TRBV19	-	11	TGTGCCAGTAGTCGAATGAATGAGCAGTTCTTC	CASSRMNEQFF
TRBJ1-6	-	TRBV27	-	14	TGTGCCAGCAGTTCACCCCCAGGAAGCTCACCCCTCCACTTT	CASSSPPGSSPLHF
TRBJ1-2	-	TRBV4-1	TRBD1	15	TGCGCCAGCAGCCATGCCGGACAGGTGGTAGATGGCTACACCTTC	CASSHAGQVVDGYTF
TRBJ2-3	-	TRBV4-2	-	15	TGTGCCAGCAGCGAAGACTTATTTAGCACAGATACGCAGTATTTT	CASSEDLFSTDTQYF
TRBJ1-1	-	TRBV5-1	-	13	TGCGCCAGCAGCTTGGACAGGGTGTCAGTAGCTTTCTTT	CASSLDRVSVAFF
TRBJ2-7	-	TRBV3-1/TRBV3-2	TRBD1	16	TGTGCCAGCAGCCAACGAGCTGGGACAGGGGTTTACGAGCAGTACTTC	CASSQRAGTGVYEQYF
TRBJ2-2	-	TRBV3-1/TRBV3-2	TRBD1	15	TGTGCCAGCAGTCCTGGGACAGGGGTACCCGGGGAGCTGTTTTTT	CASSPGTGVPGELFF
TRBJ2-2	-	TRBV6-5	TRBD2	15	TGTGCCAGCAGGCCGACTAGCGGGGGGTCCGGGGAGCTGTTTTTT	CASRPTSGGSGELFF
TRBJ1-3	-	TRBV11-2	-	14	TGTGCCAGCAGCTTAGCTCCCTCTGGAAACACCATATATTTT	CASSLAPSGNTIYF
TRBJ1-2	-	TRBV5-1	TRBD1	14	TGCGCCAGCAGCTTTGACAGGGGGCAGGATGGCTACACCTTC	CASSFDRGQDGYTF
TRBJ2-5	-	TRBV19	-	14	TGTGCCAGTAGTGAATGGGTAGGGGAAGAGACCCAGTACTTC	CASSEWVGEETQYF
TRBJ2-3	-	TRBV7-2	TRBD2	16	TGTGCCAGCAGCTTAGGCTCTGCTAGCGGTGAAGATACGCAGTATTTT	CASSLGSASGEDTQYF
TRBJ1-2	-	TRBV20-1	-	11	TGCAGTTACGACAGCCTCTATGGCTACACCTTC	CSYDSLYGYTF
TRBJ1-2	-	TRBV3-1/TRBV3-2	-	16	TGTGCCAGCAGCCAAGGACAGTTTGCCTTTGAGCGTGGCTACACCTTC	CASSQGQFAFERGYTF
TRBJ2-1	-	TRBV5-5	TRBD2	14	TGTGCCAGCAGCCAGGAAGCGGGACACAATGAGCAGTTCTTC	CASSQEAGHNEQFF
TRBJ2-5	-	TRBV4-2	-	17	TGTGCCAGCAGCCAAGAAACCAGTGGGGGGAGCCAAGAGACCCAGTACTTC	CASSQETSGGSQETQYF
TRBJ2-1	-	TRBV2	TRBD2	19	TGTGCCAGCGTGGATTTTGAAGTCCAAGCGGGGGGGATCTACAATGAGCAGTTCTTC	CASVDFEVQAGGIYNEQFF
TRBJ1-2	-	TRBV5-4	TRBD1	18	TGTGCCAGCACCCAGGGGGGAACGAGTTTTACGAGAACCTATGGCTACACCTTC	CASTQGGTSFTRTYGYTF
TRBJ1-1	-	TRBV29-1	-	12	TGCAGCGCCGGGTGGGGGAACACTGAAGCTTTCTTT	CSAGWGNTEAFF
TRBJ2-3	once	TRBV5-4	TRBD2	16	TGTGCCAGCAGCTCATCCGGGACTAGCGGCACAGATACGCAGTATTTT	CASSSSGTSGTDTQYF
TRBJ1-6	-	TRBV7-9	TRBD1	16	TGTGCCAGCAGCTTAGCGCCGGGACAGGTCAATTCACCCCTCCACTTT	CASSLAPGQVNSPLHF
TRBJ2-3	-	TRBV28	TRBD2	15	TGTGCCAGCAGTTCGGCTAGCGGGGGGGCCCATACGCAGTATTTT	CASSSASGGAHTQYF
TRBJ1-6	-	TRBV18	TRBD1	16	TGTGCCAGCTCACCAGCCGGGACAGGGCTAAATTCACCCCTCCACTTT	CASSPAGTGLNSPLHF
TRBJ1-6	-	TRBV5-4	-	15	TGTGCCAGCAGCTTGACCGGGGCAATGGCTTCACCCCTCCACTTT	CASSLTGAMASPLHF
TRBJ2-3	-	TRBV6-5	-	13	TGTGCCAGCAGATACACCCACACGGATACGCAGTATTTT	CASRYTHTDTQYF
TRBJ1-3	-	TRBV6-5	-	12	TGTGCCACCATGGGCGCTGGAAACACCATATATTTT	CATMGAGNTIYF
TRBJ1-5	-	TRBV4-1	-	16	TGCGCCAGCAGCCAAGTAGCAGGGTCGGGCAATCAGCCCCAGCATTTT	CASSQVAGSGNQPQHF
TRBJ1-2	-	TRBV12-3/TRBV12-4	-	13	TGTGCCAGCGGTCGACAGCTTAACTATGGCTACACCTTC	CASGRQLNYGYTF
TRBJ1-2	once	TRBV5-4	-	14	TGTGCCAGCAGCTGGGGGACATCGAACTATGGCTACACCTTC	CASSWGTSNYGYTF
TRBJ1-5	few	TRBV30	-	12	TGTGCCTGGAGTGTGGGGTGTCAGCCCCAGCATTTT	CAWSVGCQPQHF
TRBJ1-1	-	TRBV5-6	-	14	TGTGCCAGCAGCTTCCAAAGGGTTCCCACTGAAGCTTTCTTT	CASSFQRVPTEAFF
TRBJ1-6	-	TRBV5-1	TRBD1	14	TGCGCCAGCAGTACTGACAGGGGAAATTCACCCCTCCACTTT	CASSTDRGNSPLHF
TRBJ1-6	-	TRBV14	-	15	TGTGCCAGCAGCCTAAGGGGGAGCTATAATTCACCCCTCCACTTT	CASSLRGSYNSPLHF
TRBJ1-5	-	TRBV6-1	-	17	TGTGCCAGCAGTGAAGGAGGGATGGGATATAGCAATCAGCCCCAGCATTTT	CASSEGGMGYSNQPQHF